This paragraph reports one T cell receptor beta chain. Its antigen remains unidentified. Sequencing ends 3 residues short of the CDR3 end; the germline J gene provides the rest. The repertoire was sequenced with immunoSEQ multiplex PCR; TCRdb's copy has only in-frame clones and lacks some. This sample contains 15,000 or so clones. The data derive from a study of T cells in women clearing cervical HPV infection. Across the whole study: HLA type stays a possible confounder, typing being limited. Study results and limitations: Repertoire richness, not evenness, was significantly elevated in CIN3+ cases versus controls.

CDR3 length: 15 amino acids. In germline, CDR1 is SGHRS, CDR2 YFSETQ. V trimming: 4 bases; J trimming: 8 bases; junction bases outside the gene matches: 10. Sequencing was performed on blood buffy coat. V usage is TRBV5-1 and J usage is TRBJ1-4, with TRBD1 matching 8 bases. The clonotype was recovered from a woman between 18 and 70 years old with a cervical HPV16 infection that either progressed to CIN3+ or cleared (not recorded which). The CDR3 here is CASSRGQGGIEKLFF. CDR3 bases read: TGCGCCAGCAGCCGAGGACAGGGTGGAATAGAAAAA.